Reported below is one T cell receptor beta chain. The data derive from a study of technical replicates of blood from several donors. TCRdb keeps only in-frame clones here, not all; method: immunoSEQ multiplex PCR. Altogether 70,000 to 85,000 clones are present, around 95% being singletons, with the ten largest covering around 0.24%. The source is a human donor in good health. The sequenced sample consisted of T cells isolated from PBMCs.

In DNA, the CDR3 is TGTGCCAGCAGCTTAGATATACGTGGAGACTATGGCTACACCTTC. Translation gives CASSLDIRGDYGYTF. The rearrangement uses TRBV11-3 and TRBJ1-2; no definite D call. Trimming left V 0 bases short and J 3 bases short, with 11 bases between. This CDR3 is built from 15 residues. CDR1 and CDR2 from the germline V gene are SGHNT and YENEEA.